This T cell receptor (beta chain) originates from a study of cytomegalovirus exposure and HLA in healthy donors. The PCR contained 60 Vbeta and 13 Jbeta primers. TCRdb's table, derived via immunoSEQ multiplex PCR, lists solely in-frame clones and lacks some. Among about 100,000 clones, roughly 80% were seen once, and the ten largest hold approximately 6.4%. CDR3 length: 10 residues. This clone was counted between two and nine times. This chain uses TRBV1 with TRBJ2-7; the table names TRBD2, a call not compared with the DNA. TRBV1 is given as a pseudogene. The receptor comes from a man aged 40-50 years in good health and CMV-seropositive. Sequences were obtained from PBMCs. This CDR3 is CTSTPYQQYF. The DNA for the CDR3 is TGCACCAGCACCCCCTACCAGCAGTACTTC.